This TCR beta chain was sequenced for a study of metastatic and nonmetastatic thyroid tumors (dated by TCRdb to the early 2020s). Concerning the study at large: Repertoires were compared across peripheral blood and tumor or nodule tissue samples from malignant and benign thyroid patients.

None of the patients had been given any treatment before thyroid surgery. Using T-cell receptor beta sequencing, the study looked back at clinical samples from patients collected from 2012 to 2018. By sample share, this clone is medium-sized (0.01 to 0.1%). No cognate antigen has been identified for it. Qualities for individual bases were not recorded, and no much larger clone is one base off. V sheds 3 bases and J sheds 2 bases, leaving 7 bases between their ends. Looking up the germline V gene yields CDR1 ENHRY and CDR2 SYGVKD. From the cysteine through the phenylalanine, the CDR3 covers 14 amino acids. The read is trimmed to its CDR3 DNA, 42 bases read in frame from base 1. Libraries were prepared through PCR. Instrument on record: Illumina HiSeq 4000. High-throughput sequencing was used to profile the CDR3 region of the TCR beta-chain in every patient. Turning to the authors' computational methods: A classifier to discriminate distant-metastatic papillary thyroid cancer patients was built from CDR3 differences across clinicopathological groups. Repertoire diversity was assessed with the Shannon index, and tumor-blood repertoire similarity with the Morisita-Horn index. The raw public data were reprocessed by TCRdb itself: fastp quality trimming at Q25, MiXCR clonotype calling, in-frame beta chains only. The V and J calls reflect TCRdb's pipeline rather than the authors' work. Across this sample there are approximately 16,000 clones, with roughly 19% seen only once. The ten largest make up roughly 13% of the sample.

Broad study findings and their caveats: TCR beta diversity was reported as significantly higher in malignant tumors than in benign nodules, in both blood and tumor samples.

The sequenced sample consisted of blood. The receptor was isolated from a female donor with papillary thyroid cancer or a benign thyroid nodule (not recorded which). Some clones in this sample may be carry-over from other donors' samples. Rearrangement joined TRBV10-3 to TRBJ2-2; too little of a D gene remains to name it. For the CDR3, the sequence is CAISENGNTGELFF. Read as DNA, the sequence is TGTGCCATCAGTGAAAACGGAAACACCGGGGAGCTGTTTTTT.